This T cell receptor beta chain was obtained from a study of cytomegalovirus exposure and HLA in healthy donors. A multiplex PCR was run with 60 Vbeta primers and 13 Jbeta primers. The data were produced by immunoSEQ multiplex PCR, yet TCRdb's version contains in-frame clones alone and is incomplete. The sample yields fewer than 110,000 clones, under 85% seen once. Germline assignment: CDR1 SEHNR and CDR2 FQNEAQ (reference sequence). This CDR3 contains 16 residues. V was clipped by 1 base and J by 1 base, with 13 bases between them. This chain joins TRBV7-9 and TRBJ1-1, with D perhaps TRBD1 (5 bases). Sample: PBMCs. The TCR comes from a man aged 40-49 years in good health and CMV-seronegative. The CDR3 protein is CASSLGDGTQNTEAFF. DNA of the CDR3: TGTGCCAGCAGCTTAGGGGACGGGACTCAGAACACTGAAGCTTTCTTT.